This TCR beta chain came from a study of cytomegalovirus exposure and HLA in healthy donors. Looking at the study overall: Among approximately 400 genotyped donors, around 77% fell in the Caucasian-associated ancestry cluster.

The study ran its PCR with 60 Vbeta and 13 Jbeta primers. Per the authors' pipeline: Unique TCR beta chains numbered 80 million to 95 million in a later analysis, with around 11 million shared. Data came from immunoSEQ multiplex PCR; TCRdb stores just in-frame clones and leaves some out. V, J and clone size are those of that table, while D and trimming were read from the DNA. Of 100,000 or so clones in the sample, 78% were seen once. General study points: Listed as cytomegalovirus-associated were around 160 TCR beta chains. TCR beta V- and J-gene trimming was later associated with a missense DCLRE1C variant.

There are 14 residues in the CDR3. Trimming stripped 6 bases from V and 0 bases from J, with 11 bases between. Germline V gene lookup returns CDR1 MNHEY and CDR2 SMNVEV (reference sequence). This clone was picked up one time. Its matching antigen is unknown. This receptor was identified in a man aged 25-40 years in good health and CMV-seronegative. The rearrangement links TRBV27 to TRBJ1-2; no definite D call. The sequencing sample was made of PBMCs. CDR3 residues: CASRPRISNYGYTF. Written as DNA, the CDR3 is TGTGCCAGCAGACCCAGGATTTCTAACTATGGCTACACCTTC.